This T cell receptor beta chain is from a study of T cell responses to AZD1222 COVID-19 vaccine (dated by TCRdb to the early 2020s). With respect to the entire study: TCR sequencing was performed for 233 trial participants, of whom 207 were given two doses of AZD1222 and 26 were given two doses of MenACWY control vaccine. Trial participants were enrolled by age into 18-55, 56-69 and 70-plus year subgroups, with about 150, 28 and 57 TCR-sequenced participants respectively.

On the study overall, not on this receptor specifically: A significant rise in spike-specific TCR breadth and depth was observed after two AZD1222 doses relative to day 0 and relative to MenACWY recipients. Most participants were white British and females outnumbered males, and the authors suggested that clonal diversity may have been underestimated. In the small 56-69-year group, the increase in depth fell short of significance, most likely because of low power. Conclusions about previously exposed vaccinees are limited, since just a handful of AZD1222 recipients were seropositive for SARS-CoV-2 at baseline. The whole spike protein was spanned by vaccine-associated CD4 TCRs, and dominant responses were seen in regions 160-218 and 743-854. Because no samples from the day 14 peak response were available, repertoires could be characterized only after the peak T cell response. Reportedly, close to half of the unique spike-specific TCRs recognized epitopes lying outside the regions that are mutated in the B.1.351 and B.1.1.7 variants.

The CDR3 regions of human TCRbeta chains were analyzed by immunosequencing. As for the authors' bioinformatics: TCRs in the repertoires were compared against a reference library of SARS-CoV-2-specific TCRs that had been generated with the MIRA antigen-specificity platform. Breadth meant the fraction of unique TCRs that were SARS-CoV-2-associated, whereas depth meant the fraction of total T cells that were SARS-CoV-2-associated. Using the MIRA data, every spike-specific TCR was mapped to the spike region that the TCR reacted to and assigned to either a CD4 or a CD8 class. Log10-transformed breadth and depth values were compared by one-way ANOVA with Sidak's multiple comparisons tests. Sourced from immuneACCESS, this table was stored by TCRdb with only in-frame sequences that have V and J called. A share of the clones is absent; for the studies checked, an unresolved V gene accounts for under half, and the remainder has no known explanation. D and trimming were read from the DNA, whereas the V and J calls and clone size are those reported in that table. The sample table contains 150,000 or so clones; only one count was recorded for about 93% of them. The ten most abundant clones make up less than 3.5% of the sample.

The sample's time point, from its label and the paper: baseline before first vaccination. The sample's treatment or condition label, decoded: meningococcal conjugate vaccine given as trial control. Vaccinee samples came from UK trials COV001 and COV002, including a single-blind randomized controlled phase 2/3 trial of AZD1222 (ChAdOx1 nCoV-19) in healthy adults. For TCRbeta chain sequencing, PBMC samples from trial participants were taken at day 0 and at day 28 after the second dose. The CDR3 sequence holds 13 residues, the cysteine and phenylalanine included. The sequence is cut down to CDR3 DNA, 39 bases in frame from base 1. Trimming at the junction amounts to 1 base on V and 5 bases on J, and the germline ends lie 8 bases apart. A word on this clone: Its antigen remains undetermined. Per-nucleotide qualities are absent, and no much larger clonotype sits a single base away.

This material consisted of peripheral blood, taken on day 0 of MenACWY control vaccination. This clonotype was obtained from an adult in good health. The V and J segments used are TRBV12-3 or TRBV12-4 and TRBJ1-1, and TRBD1 may be the D gene, going by 5 matching bases. The DNA sequence is given as TGTGCCAGCAGTTTAGTAGGGGAGACTGAAGCTTTCTTT. It is translated as CASSLVGETEAFF.